This entry lists 16 T cell receptor beta chains sequenced from one sample in a study of CD4 T cells in relation to SARS-CoV-2 and coronaviruses. TCRdb's copy holds only in-frame clones and misses some; the assay was immunoSEQ multiplex PCR. The repertoire holds 65,000 or so clones, with about 90% as singletons. Unexposed donor CD4+ T cells date from 2011-2018, before the COVID-19 pandemic. Sequencing input: memory CD4+ T cells from PBMCs. The receptor source for this set is a human donor in good health.

The rearrangement uses TRBV7-2 and TRBJ1-6, with 8 bases fitting TRBD1. There are 17 residues in the CDR3. Germline-derived CDR1 and CDR2 are SGHTA and FQGNSA. V shed 5 bases and J 0 bases; nucleotides not matched to a gene: 6. The DNA of the CDR3 is TGTGCCAGCAGCCCGGGACAGGCAAGCTCCTATAATTCACCCCTCCACTTT. Protein: CASSPGQASSYNSPLHF.

The rearrangement links TRBV9 to TRBJ2-1; D may be TRBD1 (6 bases). In germline, CDR1 is SGDLS, CDR2 YYNGEE. Between the trimmed V and J ends, which lost 0 bases and 2 bases, there was a span of 12 bases. The CDR3 loop spans 16 amino acids. Here the CDR3 DNA reads TGTGCCAGCAGCGTAGGGGGGCGGCCAACCTACAATGAGCAGTTCTTC. Its protein is CASSVGGRPTYNEQFF.

V is TRBV29-1 and J is TRBJ2-1; TRBD1 might be the D (6 bases). The CDR3 is made up of 15 amino acids. Trimming stripped 3 bases from V and 5 bases from J, with 17 bases between. The germline CDR1 and CDR2 sequences are SQVTM and ANQGSEA. This chain's CDR3 is CSVDATGLGDNEQFF. CDR3 DNA: TGCAGCGTTGATGCCACAGGGTTGGGGGACAATGAGCAGTTCTTC.

The chain has TRBV5-4 and TRBJ2-1, with 8 bases that match TRBD2. The germline CDR1 and CDR2 sequences are SGHNT and YYREEE (reference sequence). With 4 bases clipped from V and 0 bases from J, the junction kept 3 bases outside the gene matches. There are 15 residues in the CDR3. The CDR3 DNA sequence: TGTGCCAGCAGCCTGGGACTAGACTCCTACAATGAGCAGTTCTTC. Residues: CASSLGLDSYNEQFF.

The chain uses TRBV28 and TRBJ1-4, with 7 bases matching TRBD1. J gave up 7 bases and V 6 bases, and 8 bases lay outside the gene matches. The CDR3 consists of 14 residues. Germline CDR1 reads MDHEN; CDR2 reads SYDVKM. CDR3 sequence reads: CASRTGLGGEKLFF. The DNA for the CDR3 is TGTGCCAGCAGGACAGGGCTCGGGGGTGAAAAACTGTTTTTT.

This clone has only a few counts. The rearrangement joins TRBV5-1 to TRBJ1-1, with 7 bases lining up with TRBD1. V lost 2 bases and J lost 0; bases outside the gene matches: 10. Germline CDR1 reads SGHRS; CDR2 reads YFSETQ. This CDR3 spans 17 amino acids. CDR3 loop: CASSFSQGWGMNTEAFF. The CDR3 region has the DNA TGCGCCAGCAGCTTCTCACAGGGGTGGGGGATGAACACTGAAGCTTTCTTT.

This chain connects TRBV5-5 to TRBJ2-5; unclear D gene. The V end was cut by 4 bases, the J end by 2 bases, with 15 bases between. The CDR3 loop spans 15 amino acids. CDR1 is SGHKS and CDR2 is YYEKEE in the germline V gene (reference sequence). In DNA form, the CDR3 reads TGTGCCAGCAGCCCGACGGTCCCTCAACAAGAGACCCAGTACTTC. Its protein is CASSPTVPQQETQYF.

The chain employs TRBV2 and TRBJ2-7; either TRBD1 or TRBD2 may supply D (5 bases each). Trimming took off 6 bases at V and 0 bases at J, with 12 bases between the two ends. The CDR3 runs to 14 residues. Germline values: CDR1 SNHLY, CDR2 FYNNEI. As DNA, the CDR3 is TGTGCCAGCAGCGGGGACCCGAGCTCCTACGAGCAGTACTTC. Its translation: CASSGDPSSYEQYF.

The rearrangement joins TRBV21-1 to TRBJ1-1. TRBV21-1 is an annotated pseudogene. The CDR3 loop spans 13 amino acids. This CDR3 is CASSKVRNTEAFF. For the CDR3, the DNA is TGTGCCAGCAGCAAAGTGAGGAACACTGAAGCTTTCTTT.

The J gene is TRBJ2-5, the V gene TRBV5-1; TRBD2 matches at 16 bases. V trimming: 3 bases; J trimming: 4 bases; junction bases outside the gene matches: 6. This CDR3 region has 17 residues. Looked up from germline, CDR1 is SGHRS and CDR2 is YFSETQ. The CDR3 loop is CASSSGTSGRAVETQYF. As DNA, the CDR3 is TGCGCCAGCAGCTCCGGGACTAGCGGGAGGGCCGTAGAGACCCAGTACTTC.

J is TRBJ1-6 and V is TRBV4-3; D unresolved. The germline V and J ends were trimmed by 4 bases and 8 bases, with 12 bases remaining between them. Per the germline V gene, CDR1 is LGHNA and CDR2 is YSLEER. The CDR3 covers 14 residues. In DNA, the CDR3 is TGCGCCAGCAGCCCGACGGGAAGCCATTCACCCCTCCACTTT. Translated: CASSPTGSHSPLHF.

The CDR3 nucleotides read TGTGCCAGTAGTTCTGGACTTTCGAGCTCCTACAATGAGCAGTTCTTC. Its protein product is CASSSGLSSSYNEQFF. V usage is TRBV19 and J usage is TRBJ2-1, with D perhaps TRBD2 (5 bases). V shed 5 bases and J shed 0 bases, with 14 bases lying between them. The CDR3 loop spans 16 amino acids. Germline V gene data show CDR1 as LNHDA and CDR2 as SQIVND (reference sequence).

This chain uses TRBV7-8 with TRBJ2-7; D is unresolved. Trimming stripped 4 bases from V and 4 bases from J, with 14 bases between. This CDR3 has 14 amino acids. Per the germline V gene, CDR1 is SGHVS and CDR2 is FQNEAQ. The CDR3 DNA reads as TGTGCCAGCAGCTCCCCAAACGACAAATACGAGCAGTACTTC. Its protein is CASSSPNDKYEQYF.

The V and J genes are TRBV4-3 and TRBJ2-2; 8 bases match TRBD1. CDR1 and CDR2 (germline): LGHNA, YSLEER. This CDR3 comprises 14 residues. V shed 4 bases, J shed 7 bases, and the junction held 5 bases outside the gene matches. The CDR3 DNA reads as TGCGCCAGCAGCCGCAGGGGGCAAGACGGGGAGCTGTTTTTT. This codes for CASSRRGQDGELFF.

The chain is built from TRBV28 and TRBJ1-1; TRBD1 matches at 9 bases. Germline lookup yields CDR1 MDHEN and CDR2 SYDVKM. The CDR3 has 17 residues. V shed 5 bases, J shed 4 bases, and the junction held 14 bases outside the gene matches. In DNA, the CDR3 is TGTGCCAGCAGTCTTCCGGGACAGGGCTCCCGGGGCACTGAAGCTTTCTTT. Its translation: CASSLPGQGSRGTEAFF.

The J gene is TRBJ2-7, the V gene TRBV19, with 8 nucleotides matching TRBD2. After removal of 4 bases from V and 2 bases from J, the junction contained 4 bases not matched to a gene. Germline CDR1 and CDR2: LNHDA and SQIVND (reference sequence). This CDR3 has 14 residues. The CDR3 DNA sequence: TGTGCCAGTAGTACAACTAGCGGAACCTACGAGCAGTACTTC. This gives the protein CASSTTSGTYEQYF.